There are a few counts of the clone carrying this TCR beta chain. What it binds is unknown. The V gene's germline CDR1 is SEHNR and CDR2 FQNEAQ (reference sequence). Trimming removed 3 bases from V and 3 bases from J; junction bases left unmatched: 10. CDR3 length: 16 residues. The data belong to a study of blood T cells in healthy people across ages. Study overall: For every two T cells, template switching captured about one barcoded beta molecule.

A J-beta primer mix and a sample-barcoded 5' primer were used in a second PCR of roughly 7 to 12 cycles. TCRdb reanalysed the 5' RACE reads using MiXCR and keeps one entry per CDR3 protein. The sample has 450,000 to 600,000 distinct CDR3 sequences; about 26% are singletons. Findings and limits, study-wide: Lack of knowledge of donor CMV status possibly confounded expanded clonotype changes.

These data were likewise used in another study, on T cells of mothers and their children.

The sample was blood. The chain recombines TRBV7-9 with TRBJ2-7, with 8 bases fitting TRBD1. The TCR comes from a boy aged 2 to 10 in good health. CDR3 amino acids: CASSFTRRTGSYEQYF. The CDR3 DNA reads TGTGCCAGCAGCTTCACTCGACGGACAGGGAGCTACGAGCAGTACTTC.